This TCR beta chain was obtained from a study of CD4+ T cells in melanoma. Study-level findings and limits: A reported correlation linked neoantigen-specific CD4+ T cells to CD8+, macrophage and B cell function.

Profiled with immunoSEQ multiplex PCR; TCRdb holds only in-frame clones, not every one. The data show approximately 20,000 clones, with around 80% seen just once and 9.7% held by the top ten. This clone was seen a few times. The antigen is not known. This CDR3 is built from 15 residues. The ends were cut back, 4 bases at V and 8 bases at J, with 19 bases in the middle. Germline V gives CDR1 SGHKS, CDR2 YYEKEE (reference sequence). The chain joins TRBV5-5 to TRBJ2-1; TRBD1 or TRBD2 may be the D gene (5 bases each). The source is a human donor with melanoma. For the CDR3, the DNA is TGTGCCAGCAGCGCGGGCAGGGTGTCAGGCGATGAGCAGTTCTTC. This gives the protein CASSAGRVSGDEQFF. Complete variable domain (other parts from reference TRBV5-5 and TRBJ2-1): DAGVTQSPTHLIKTRGQQVTLRCSPISGHKSVSWYQQVLGQGPQFIFQYYEKEERGRGNFPDRFSARQFPNYSSELNVNALLLGDSALYLCASSAGRVSGDEQFFGPGTRLTVL.